This T cell receptor (beta chain) was captured by sequencing in a study of PD-1 blockade in classical Hodgkin lymphoma. Study results and caveats: Complete responders' baseline diversity resembled that of newly diagnosed patients. Patients who began taking nivolumab under 1 year after ASCT were left out.

Each patient experienced a relapse that followed autologous stem cell transplantation, and brentuximab vedotin exposure varied. The CDR3 sequence is 15 residues long. The V gene lost 1 base and the J gene lost 5 bases, with 12 bases spanning the gap. Looked up from germline, CDR1 is SGHVS and CDR2 is FQNEAQ. Worth noting for this clone: Its antigen is not identified.

Only in-frame clones appear in the TCRdb table, and some are missing; sequencing was by immunoSEQ multiplex PCR. The profile shows about 86,000 clones, 80% to 90% of them singletons. The material was peripheral blood mononuclear cells (PBMCs), obtained before the second cycle of nivolumab. The receptor was derived from a human donor with classical Hodgkin lymphoma. The rearrangement uses TRBV7-8 and TRBJ2-1; possibly TRBD2 for D (6 bases). The CDR3 spells CASSLVRGPNNEQFF. Here the CDR3 DNA reads TGTGCCAGCAGCTTAGTGCGGGGACCAAACAATGAGCAGTTCTTC. The whole variable domain, remainder taken from reference TRBV7-8 and TRBJ2-1, is GAGVSQSPRYKVAKRGQDVALRCDPISGHVSLFWYQQALGQGPEFLTYFQNEAQLDKSGLPSDRFFAERPEGSVSTLKIQRTQQEDSAVYLCASSLVRGPNNEQFFGPGTRLTVL.